These 21 T cell receptor beta chains originate from one sample sequenced in a study of CD4 and CD8 cells across lung adenocarcinoma regions. One entry per CDR3 protein results from TCRdb running MiXCR on the PCR reads. This repertoire shows thousands of distinct CDR3 sequences, about 45% found once; its top ten account for 15% to 20%. Sequencing was performed on CD4+ T cells from the margin of a lung tumor. The source is a female donor with lung adenocarcinoma. The CD4 and CD8 labels of this study may be unreliable.

A remark on this clonotype: At one end the junction does not follow the germline gene, possibly because of a read error. The CDR3 DNA is TGTGCCATTCGACCCTGGGGGATAAACATGCAGTACTTT. It is translated as CAIRPWGINMQYF. This chain uses TRBV27 with TRBJ2-3; D assignment may be TRBD1 or TRBD2 (5 bases each). The CDR3 totals 13 residues. Germline CDR1 and CDR2: MNHEY and SMNVEV (reference sequence).

This clonotype is medium-sized in the sample. The chain has TRBV6-1 and TRBJ2-3, with 7 bases lining up with TRBD2. The CDR3 contains 14 residues. V lost 6 bases, J lost 2 bases, and 5 bases stayed unmatched. CDR1 is MNHNS and CDR2 is SASEGT in the germline V gene. The CDR3 protein is CASSDGGNTDTQYF. The DNA for the CDR3 is TGTGCCAGCAGCGACGGGGGGAACACAGATACGCAGTATTTT.

V usage is TRBV27 and J usage is TRBJ2-3; perhaps TRBD2 as D (6 bases). V shed 9 bases and J shed 12 bases, with 28 bases lying between them. The length of the CDR3 is 15 residues. CDR1 and CDR2 from the germline V gene are MNHEY and SMNVEV (reference sequence). The CDR3 DNA reads TGTGCCAGGGGTATCGGGAGCGGTGCCACAGAGACCCAGTATTTT. This gives the protein CARGIGSGATETQYF.

The chain recombines TRBV6-1 with TRBJ2-7; D gene ambiguous. The DNA end is a closer match to TRBJ2-5, so the J assignment may be wrong. The CDR3 runs to 13 residues. From germline, CDR1 is MNHNS and CDR2 SASEGT. Written as DNA, the CDR3 is TGTGCCAGCAGTGAAAATCCCGGGGAGACCCAGTACTTC. Its translation: CASSENPGETQYF.

This clonotype was seen a handful of times. The rearrangement joins TRBV7-2 to TRBJ1-4; D is undetermined. Germline lookup yields CDR1 SGHTA and CDR2 FQGNSA. Trimming shortened V by 4 bases and J by 4 bases, and 10 bases separated the two germline ends. This CDR3 region has 14 residues. The CDR3, as DNA: TGTGCCAGCAGCTCCGTCGGGTTTAATGAAAAACTGTTTTTT. It yields the protein CASSSVGFNEKLFF.

In its sample, this clonotype was seen a few times. The chain carries TRBV7-2 and TRBJ2-7, with TRBD2 matching over 9 bases. CDR3 length: 16 residues. Per germline, CDR1 SGHTA and CDR2 FQGNSA. V gave up 5 bases and J gave up 0 bases; unmatched junction bases: 8. CDR3 loop: CASSERGLAVSYEQYF. CDR3 nucleotide sequence: TGTGCCAGCAGCGAAAGGGGACTAGCCGTCTCCTACGAGCAGTACTTC.

Remarks on this clonotype: Compared with germline, one end of the junction differs, possibly owing to a read error. This chain uses TRBV6-1 with TRBJ2-4, with D possibly called TRBD1 or TRBD2 (5 bases each). The length of the CDR3 is 15 residues. Germline V gene sequence: CDR1 MNHNS, CDR2 SASEGT. The DNA of the CDR3 is TGTGCCAGCAGTGAGGGGCTGGGAGACAAAGATACGCAGTACTTT. This sequence encodes CASSEGLGDKDTQYF.

On this clonotype: Germline and junction disagree at one end, which may indicate a read error. The rearrangement links TRBV7-2 to TRBJ2-3; D is perhaps TRBD1 or TRBD2 (5 bases each). The CDR3 sequence is 14 residues long. The germline V gene has CDR1 SGHTA and CDR2 FQGNSA. The CDR3 DNA is TGTGCGGGCTCCGGGGCGCCAGACCAAGAGACGCAGTATTTC. Amino acids: CAGSGAPDQETQYF. Full variable domain (outside the CDR3, taken from reference TRBV7-2 and TRBJ2-3): GAGVSQSPSNKVTEKGKDVELRCDPISGHTALYWYRQSLGQGLEFLIYFQGNSAPDKSGLPSDRFSAERTGGSVSTLTIQRTQQEDSAVYLCAGSGAPDQETQYFGPGTRLTVL.

The rearrangement links TRBV27 to TRBJ2-1, with 12 bases aligning to TRBD2. CDR1 and CDR2 (germline): MNHEY, SMNVEV (reference sequence). The trim removed 5 bases at V and 9 bases at J, leaving 11 bases unmatched. The CDR3 is 16 residues long. CDR3 loop: CASSPLTSGRGVEQFF. CDR3 nucleotide sequence: TGTGCCAGCAGTCCCCTGACTAGCGGGAGAGGGGTTGAGCAGTTCTTC.

The chain employs TRBV10-3 and TRBJ2-5; 7 nucleotides line up with TRBD1. V gave up 11 bases and J gave up 2 bases; unmatched junction bases: 11. Germline CDR1 ENHRY, CDR2 SYGVKD. CDR3 length: 14 amino acids. The CDR3, as DNA: TGTGCCTCAATACGGGACAGCAAACAAGAGACCCAGTACTTC. This translates into CASIRDSKQETQYF.

This chain joins TRBV6-1 and TRBJ1-6; D uncertain. In germline, CDR1 is MNHNS, CDR2 SASEGT. The CDR3 sequence is 14 residues long. V was clipped by 2 bases and J by 7 bases, with 9 bases between them. The CDR3: CASSERAANSPLHF. In DNA, the CDR3 is TGTGCCAGCAGTGAAAGGGCGGCCAATTCACCCCTCCACTTT.

By frequency in the sample, this clonotype is large. CDR3 DNA sequence: TGTGCCAGCACCGGGTACACCTACGAGCAGTACTTC. Its protein product is CASTGYTYEQYF. The V gene is TRBV6-1, the J gene TRBJ2-1, with no clear D. The J call is doubtful: the DNA matches TRBJ2-7 better. The CDR3 has 12 amino acids. Germline CDR1 and CDR2: MNHNS and SASEGT.

The rearrangement joins TRBV6-1 to TRBJ2-5, with D maybe TRBD1 (6 bases). Near its end, the DNA agrees better with TRBJ2-7, so the J call may be wrong. Germline CDR1 MNHNS, CDR2 SASEGT. This CDR3 is built from 14 residues. The CDR3, as DNA: TGTGCCAGCATCCAACAGGGCTTTTCCTACGAGCAGTACTTC. It translates to CASIQQGFSYEQYF.

The chain links TRBV10-2 to TRBJ2-1, with 7 bases matching TRBD2. Per germline, CDR1 WSHSY and CDR2 SAAADI. V shed 3 bases and J 10 bases; nucleotides not matched to a gene: 15. The CDR3 runs 16 residues. CDR3 residues: CASSESSGLIGSEQFF. The CDR3 region has the DNA TGCGCCAGCAGTGAAAGTAGCGGGCTTATAGGCTCCGAGCAGTTCTTC.

This clonotype is labeled medium-sized (0.01 to 0.1%). Written as DNA, the CDR3 is TGTGCCAGCAGTAGACGTAAGGAGAAGGAGTTCTTC. Its protein is CASSRRKEKEFF. The chain joins TRBV6-1 to TRBJ2-1; D uncertain. Germline loops: CDR1 MNHNS, CDR2 SASEGT. CDR3 length: 12 amino acids. Trimming pared 5 bases from V and 14 bases from J, leaving 16 bases between.

This clonotype was counted between two and nine times. This rearrangement joins TRBV4-2 to TRBJ2-1, with 8 positions matching TRBD1. Matching the DNA end better, TRBJ2-5 makes the J call doubtful. This CDR3 has 15 residues. In germline, CDR1 is LGHNA, CDR2 YNFKEQ. The CDR3 loop is CASSQSRGLGETQYF. The CDR3 DNA sequence: TGTGCCAGCAGCCAATCCAGGGGGCTTGGGGAGACCCAGTACTTC.

This clonotype has at least ten counts. This chain connects TRBV4-1 to TRBJ2-1; no clear D gene. This CDR3 has 16 amino acids. CDR1 is MGHRA and CDR2 is YSYEKL in the germline V gene. Trimming removed 1 base at V and 3 bases at J, with 13 bases between. Written as DNA, the CDR3 is TGCGCCAGCAGCCAAGTGGGGAACGTCGGCTACAATGAGCAGTTCTTC. Protein sequence: CASSQVGNVGYNEQFF.

This clonotype was found a few times. V and J are TRBV9 and TRBJ2-7; 7 positions match TRBD1. CDR1 is SGDLS, CDR2 YYNGEE, per germline. The CDR3 runs to 13 residues. Trimming removed 5 bases from V and 2 bases from J; junction bases left unmatched: 4. The CDR3: CASSTQGAYEQYF. CDR3 coding DNA: TGTGCCAGCAGTACCCAGGGGGCCTACGAGCAGTACTTC.

This clonotype came up a few times. The junction does not match germline at one end; this may be a read error. This sequence joins TRBV6-5 and TRBJ2-2; 13 bases are a match to TRBD2. Germline values: CDR1 MNHEY, CDR2 SVGAGI. This CDR3 has 16 amino acids. The DNA of the CDR3 is TGTGCCAGCAGTCACCCGGGACTAGCGGGAACAGGGGCGCTGTATTTT. It codes for CASSHPGLAGTGALYF.

This clonotype was seen a handful of times. This chain joins TRBV10-1 and TRBJ1-4; possible D gene TRBD1, 5 bases. Germline CDR1 is WNHNN and CDR2 is SYGVQD (reference sequence). V lost 6 bases and J 4 bases, leaving 15 bases between the germline ends. This CDR3 region has 15 residues. DNA of the CDR3: TGCGCCAGCAGACGCCAAACAGGATTTAATGAAAAACTGTTTTTT. Its translation is CASRRQTGFNEKLFF.

The rearrangement links TRBV4-1 to TRBJ1-4; D is perhaps TRBD1 (5 bases). CDR3 length equals 17 residues. Germline-derived CDR1 and CDR2 are MGHRA and YSYEKL. Trimming stripped 0 bases from V and 3 bases from J, with 14 bases between. In DNA form, the CDR3 reads TGCGCCAGCAGCCAAGATCTCTCTCAGGGCGCTAATGAAAAACTGTTTTTT. Translating it yields CASSQDLSQGANEKLFF.